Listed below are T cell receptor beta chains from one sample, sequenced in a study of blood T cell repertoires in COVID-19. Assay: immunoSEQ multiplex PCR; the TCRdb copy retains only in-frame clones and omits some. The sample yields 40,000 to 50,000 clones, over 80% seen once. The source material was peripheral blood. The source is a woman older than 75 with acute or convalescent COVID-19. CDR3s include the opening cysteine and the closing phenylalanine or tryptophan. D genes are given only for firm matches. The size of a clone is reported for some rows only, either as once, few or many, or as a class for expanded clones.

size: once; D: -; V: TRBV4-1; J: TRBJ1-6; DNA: TGCGCCAGCAGCCAGGTGAAGGACTCTTATAATTCACCCCTCCACTTT; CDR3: CASSQVKDSYNSPLHF
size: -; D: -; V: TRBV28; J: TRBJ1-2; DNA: TGTGCCAGCAGTTTACAGGGGATAGATTATGGCTACACCTTC; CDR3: CASSLQGIDYGYTF
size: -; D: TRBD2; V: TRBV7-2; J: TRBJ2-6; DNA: TGTGCCAGCAGCTTTAGCGGGGCCCGCTCTGGGGCCAACGTCCTGACTTTC; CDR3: CASSFSGARSGANVLTF
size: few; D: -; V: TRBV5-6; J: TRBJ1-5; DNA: TGTGCCAGCAGCTCGGGGAACGGATTCAATCAGCCCCAGCATTTT; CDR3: CASSSGNGFNQPQHF
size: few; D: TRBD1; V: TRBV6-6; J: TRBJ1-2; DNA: TGTGCCAGCAGCTCCCGGACAGGGTCCTTTGGCTACACCTTC; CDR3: CASSSRTGSFGYTF
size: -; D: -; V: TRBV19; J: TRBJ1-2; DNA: TGTGCCAGTAGTTCACTGGCCAGGTCTGGCTATGGCTACACCTTC; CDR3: CASSSLARSGYGYTF
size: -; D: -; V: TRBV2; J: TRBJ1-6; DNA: TGTGCCAGCACCTCCCCCGGGATGGGGGCTAATTCACCCCTCCACTTT; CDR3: CASTSPGMGANSPLHF
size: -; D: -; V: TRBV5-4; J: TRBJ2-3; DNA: TGTGCCAGCAGCTTGGGTCTTTCTTCTAGCACAGATACGCAGTATTTT; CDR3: CASSLGLSSSTDTQYF
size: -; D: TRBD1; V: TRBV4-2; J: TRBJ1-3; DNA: TGTGCCAGCAGCCAAGCCTCCCGACAGGGGTGGGACACCATATATTTT; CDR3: CASSQASRQGWDTIYF
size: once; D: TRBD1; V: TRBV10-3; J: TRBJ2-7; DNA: TGTGCCATCAGTGAGTCCCTGGGACAGGGGACCTACGAGCAGTACTTC; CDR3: CAISESLGQGTYEQYF
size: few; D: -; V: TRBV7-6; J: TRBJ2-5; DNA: TGTGCCAGCAGCCAATGGTCGACTATCGAGACCCAGTACTTC; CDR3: CASSQWSTIETQYF
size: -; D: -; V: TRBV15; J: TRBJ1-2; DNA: TGTGCCACCAGCAGAGATTTCGGGTACTCTGGCTACACCTTC; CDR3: CATSRDFGYSGYTF
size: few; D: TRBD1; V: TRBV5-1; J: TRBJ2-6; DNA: TGCGCCAGCAGCTTGTTGGGGACAGCACTGCCTGGGGCCAACGTCCTGACTTTC; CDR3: CASSLLGTALPGANVLTF
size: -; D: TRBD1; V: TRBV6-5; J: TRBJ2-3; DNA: TGTGCCAGCAGTACAGGGGTAGCCACAGATACGCAGTATTTT; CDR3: CASSTGVATDTQYF
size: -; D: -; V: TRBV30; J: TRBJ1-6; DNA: TGTGCCTGGAGTGTACAGAATAATTCACCCCTCCACTTT; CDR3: CAWSVQNNSPLHF
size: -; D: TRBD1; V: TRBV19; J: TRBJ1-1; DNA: TGTGCCAGTAGTATAGAGGGGCAGGGGGTCACTGAAGCTTTCTTT; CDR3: CASSIEGQGVTEAFF
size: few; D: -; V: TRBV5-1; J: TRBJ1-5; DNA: TGCGCCAGCAGTTTCGACAGCTACAATCAGCCCCAGCATTTT; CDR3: CASSFDSYNQPQHF
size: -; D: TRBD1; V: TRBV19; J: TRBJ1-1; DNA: TGTGCCAGTAGTAACCATCCTAGGACAGGGGAAATCACTGAAGCTTTCTTT; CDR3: CASSNHPRTGEITEAFF
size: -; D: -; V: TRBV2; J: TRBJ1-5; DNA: TGTGCCAGCAGTGAAGAAGCGGGTCAGGGTAAGCCCCAGCATTTT; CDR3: CASSEEAGQGKPQHF
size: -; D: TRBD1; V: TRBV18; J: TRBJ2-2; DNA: TGTGCCAGCTCACCACCGGGACAGGGGAACACCGGGGAGCTGTTTTTT; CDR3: CASSPPGQGNTGELFF
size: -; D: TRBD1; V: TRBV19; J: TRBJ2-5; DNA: TGTGCCAGTAGTTCGGACAGGGAAGAGACCCAGTACTTC; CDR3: CASSSDREETQYF
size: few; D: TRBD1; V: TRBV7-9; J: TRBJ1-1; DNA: TGTGCCAGCAGCTGGGACAGTTCGTATGCTTTCTTT; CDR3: CASSWDSSYAFF
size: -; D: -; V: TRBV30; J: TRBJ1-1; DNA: TGTGCCTGGAGGGTTGCGGAGACTGAAGCTTTCTTT; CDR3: CAWRVAETEAFF
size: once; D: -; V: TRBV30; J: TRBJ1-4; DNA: TGTGCCTGGGCCTATGGGGGCGGTAATGAAAAACTGTTTTTT; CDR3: CAWAYGGGNEKLFF
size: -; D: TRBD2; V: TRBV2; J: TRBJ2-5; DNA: TGTGCCAGCAGCGAGGGGACTAGCGCATGGGAGACCCAGTACTTC; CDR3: CASSEGTSAWETQYF
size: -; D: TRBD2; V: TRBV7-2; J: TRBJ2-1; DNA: TGTGCCAGCAGCTTAGGACCGGGACTAGCGGGGGGGCCGGATCCGTTCTTC; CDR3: CASSLGPGLAGGPDPFF
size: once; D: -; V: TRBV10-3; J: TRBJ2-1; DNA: TGTGCCATCAGTGTGGGCGGGGACGGTGAGCAGTTCTTC; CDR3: CAISVGGDGEQFF
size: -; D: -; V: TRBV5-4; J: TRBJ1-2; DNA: TGTGCCAGCAGCTTGGAAGGACAGACTAACTATGGCTACACCTTC; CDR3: CASSLEGQTNYGYTF
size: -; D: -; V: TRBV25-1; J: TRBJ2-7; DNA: TGTGCCAGCAGTGCTGGACAAGGGCAGTACTTC; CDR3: CASSAGQGQYF
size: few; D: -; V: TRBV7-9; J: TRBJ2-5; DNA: TGTGCCAGCAGCTTAGGCGCGTACCAAGAGACCCAGTACTTC; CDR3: CASSLGAYQETQYF
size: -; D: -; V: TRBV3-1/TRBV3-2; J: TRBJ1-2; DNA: TGTGCCAGCAGCCTTACTGGGCAGGGCTACACCTTC; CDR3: CASSLTGQGYTF
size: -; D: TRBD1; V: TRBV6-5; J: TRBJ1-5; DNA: TGTGCCAGCAGACCGACAGGGGGTAATCAGCCCCAGCATTTT; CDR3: CASRPTGGNQPQHF
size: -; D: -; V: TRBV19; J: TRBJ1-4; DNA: TGTGCCAGTAGTATCGGACAACCAACTAATGAAAAACTGTTTTTT; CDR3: CASSIGQPTNEKLFF
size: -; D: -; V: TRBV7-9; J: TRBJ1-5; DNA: TGTGCCAGCAGCTTAGCGGGGACGGGGGGGGATCAGCCCCAGCATTTT; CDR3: CASSLAGTGGDQPQHF
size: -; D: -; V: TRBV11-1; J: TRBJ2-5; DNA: TGTGCCAGCAGCTGGCAGCAGGTTGGAGAGACCCAGTACTTC; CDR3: CASSWQQVGETQYF
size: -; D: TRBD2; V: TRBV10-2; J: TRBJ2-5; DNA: TGCGCCAGCAGTTTAGCGGGGGGCGCGGAGACCCAGTACTTC; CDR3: CASSLAGGAETQYF
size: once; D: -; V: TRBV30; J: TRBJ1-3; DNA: TGTGCCTGGAGTGCCTACTCTGGAAACACCATATATTTT; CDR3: CAWSAYSGNTIYF
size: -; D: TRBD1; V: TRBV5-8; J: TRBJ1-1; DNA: TGTGCCAGCAGCTCTTGGACAGGGCTTGAAGCTTTCTTT; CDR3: CASSSWTGLEAFF
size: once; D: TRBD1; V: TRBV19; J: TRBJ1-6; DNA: TGTGCCAGTAGTTCACCCGGGACAGGGAGATCACCCCTCCACTTT; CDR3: CASSSPGTGRSPLHF
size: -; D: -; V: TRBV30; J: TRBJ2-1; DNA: TGTGCCTGGAGGGGCGGGGTCTACAATGAGCAGTTCTTC; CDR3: CAWRGGVYNEQFF
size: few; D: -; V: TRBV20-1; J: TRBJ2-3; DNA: TGCAGTGCTAGTCCAGGGGGCACAGATACGCAGTATTTT; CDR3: CSASPGGTDTQYF
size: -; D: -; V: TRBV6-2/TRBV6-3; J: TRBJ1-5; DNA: TGTGCCAGCAGTTACTCGATCACAGGCGTCGATCAGCCCCAGCATTTT; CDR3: CASSYSITGVDQPQHF
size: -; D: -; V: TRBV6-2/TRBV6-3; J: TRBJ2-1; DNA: TGTGCCAGCAGTTACGAAGCGGGCTCCGATGAGCAGTTCTTC; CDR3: CASSYEAGSDEQFF
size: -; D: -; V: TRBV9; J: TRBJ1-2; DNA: TGTGCCAGCAGCCCGACGACAGCCATATATGGCTACACCTTC; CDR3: CASSPTTAIYGYTF
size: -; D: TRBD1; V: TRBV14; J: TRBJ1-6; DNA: TGTGCCAGCAGCAGGACAGGGGCTGGTAATTCACCCCTCCACTTT; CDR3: CASSRTGAGNSPLHF
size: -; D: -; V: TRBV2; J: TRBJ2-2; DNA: TGTGCCAGCATCAGCAGCGCCGCCGGGGAGCTGTTTTTT; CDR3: CASISSAAGELFF
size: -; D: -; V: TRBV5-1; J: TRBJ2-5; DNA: TGCGCCAGCAGGCCCGTCGGTCAAGAGACCCAGTACTTC; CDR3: CASRPVGQETQYF
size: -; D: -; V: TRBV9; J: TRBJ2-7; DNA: TGTGCCAGCAGCCTATCGGACACTTTACCCTACGAGCAGTACTTC; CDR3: CASSLSDTLPYEQYF
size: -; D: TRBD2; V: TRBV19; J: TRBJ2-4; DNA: TGTGCCAGTAGCCCCGGGACTAGCGGGGGGCTGCAAAACATTCAGTACTTC; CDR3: CASSPGTSGGLQNIQYF
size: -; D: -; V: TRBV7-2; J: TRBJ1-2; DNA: TGTGCCAGCAGCTCCCCACCATTAGGGGCAGGGTATGGCTACACCTTC; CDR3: CASSSPPLGAGYGYTF
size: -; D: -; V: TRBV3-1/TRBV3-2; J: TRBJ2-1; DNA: TGTGCCAGCAGCCGTGAGCGTGAGCAGTTCTTC; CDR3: CASSREREQFF
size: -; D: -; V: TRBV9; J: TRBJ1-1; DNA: TGTGCCAGCAGCATCACAGCGAACACTGAAGCTTTCTTT; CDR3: CASSITANTEAFF
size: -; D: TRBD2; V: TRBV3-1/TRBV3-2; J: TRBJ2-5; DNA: TGTGCCAGCAGCCAAGCGCGGGGGGGATCAGAGACCCAGTACTTC; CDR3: CASSQARGGSETQYF